This T cell receptor beta chain appears in the sequencing data of a study of Tregs in tolerant kidney transplant recipients. Study-wide results and caveats: Activated donor B cell expansion appeared to reveal the most relevant donor-specific TCRbeta repertoire.

CDR1 SGHVS and CDR2 FQNEAQ come from the germline V gene. The CDR3 has 15 residues. The V and J ends lost 2 bases and 6 bases, in that order; junction bases with no gene match: 5. In this sample, this clone turned up a few times. Its cognate antigen is unknown. Here immunoSEQ multiplex PCR was the method, and the copy in TCRdb shows in-frame clones only, minus some. The table includes tens of thousands of clones, 80% to 90% detected once. Unstimulated regulatory T cells (CD4+CD25+CD127-), CD4+CD25- non-regulatory cells, CD4 and CD8 cells were FACS-sorted from thawed PBMCs. The sequence derives from a human donor who received a combined kidney and bone marrow transplant. Sequencing was performed on Tregs from blood, taken before the transplant. The chain joins TRBV7-8 to TRBJ2-7; the match to TRBD1 covers 12 bases. The CDR3 nucleotides read TGTGCCAGCAGCTTAATGGGACAGGGGGCTGGCGAGCAGTACTTC. Its protein product is CASSLMGQGAGEQYF. The complete variable domain, with remaining parts taken from reference TRBV7-8 and TRBJ2-7, reads GAGVSQSPRYKVAKRGQDVALRCDPISGHVSLFWYQQALGQGPEFLTYFQNEAQLDKSGLPSDRFFAERPEGSVSTLKIQRTQQEDSAVYLCASSLMGQGAGEQYFGPGTRLTVT.